The 30 T cell receptor beta chains below all came from one sample that was sequenced in a study of graft-versus-host responses after intestinal transplantation (dated by TCRdb to the early 2020s). The sample's time point label, in plain terms: cells obtained before transplantation from donor or recipient. Antigens of these TCRs are unknown. Library construction relied on the immunoSEQ multiplex PCR assay. Entries here come from immuneACCESS through TCRdb and include only in-frame sequences with V and J called. Some clones fail to appear in such tables; in the studies checked, an unresolved V gene covers under half of the shortfall, and the cause of the remainder is unknown. A total of 75,000 to 100,000 clones appear in this sample, roughly nine tenths of them only once. The ten top clones hold about 0.18% of the sample. The starting material was unstimulated CD4+ T cells sorted from spleen or lymph node cells, obtained before transplant. The origin of the receptors is a human donor who was the organ donor for an intestinal transplant.

The CDR3 loop is CASSQELAGGYNEQFF. CDR3 coding DNA: TGCGCCAGCAGCCAAGAACTAGCGGGGGGTTACAATGAGCAGTTCTTC. The V and J genes are TRBV4-3 and TRBJ2-1, with 12 bases that match TRBD2. V gave up 0 bases and J gave up 4 bases; unmatched junction bases: 1. CDR3 length: 16 residues. The germline gives CDR1 LGHNA, CDR2 YSLEER.

The CDR3 region is CASSLWGRDEQYF. CDR3 DNA sequence: TGTGCCAGCAGCTTATGGGGGCGGGACGAGCAGTACTTC. The chain recombines TRBV7-2 with TRBJ2-7, with D tentatively TRBD1 (6 bases). Germline-derived CDR1 and CDR2 are SGHTA and FQGNSA. The CDR3 runs 13 residues. V lost 2 bases and J 5 bases, leaving 10 bases between the germline ends.

This chain uses TRBV4-2 with TRBJ2-5; D unclear. The germline CDR1 and CDR2 sequences are LGHNA and YNFKEQ. Deletions cut 0 bases from V and 3 bases from J, with 8 bases between. The CDR3 is 14 residues long. The CDR3 region is CASSQEARKETQYF. In DNA form, the CDR3 reads TGTGCCAGCAGCCAAGAAGCTAGGAAAGAGACCCAGTACTTC.

This sequence joins TRBV7-9 and TRBJ1-2, with TRBD1 matching 8 bases. J gave up 8 bases and V 3 bases, and 5 bases lay outside the gene matches. CDR3 length: 13 residues. Looked up from germline, CDR1 is SEHNR and CDR2 is FQNEAQ (reference sequence). CDR3 sequence reads: CASSLQGAYGYTF. In DNA, the CDR3 is TGTGCCAGCAGCTTGCAGGGGGCTTACGGCTACACCTTC. The entire variable domain, with the rest obtained from reference TRBV7-9 and TRBJ1-2, is as follows: DTGVSQNPRHKITKRGQNVTFRCDPISEHNRLYWYRQTLGQGPEFLTYFQNEAQLEKSRLLSDRFSAERPKGSFSTLEIQRTEQGDSAMYLCASSLQGAYGYTFGSGTRLTVV.

This chain uses TRBV27 with TRBJ1-2; 8 bases fit TRBD1. In germline, CDR1 is MNHEY, CDR2 SMNVEV (reference sequence). V lost 7 bases to trimming and J lost 5 bases; unmatched junction nucleotides: 9. CDR3 length: 14 amino acids. The CDR3 loop is CASTLRGQAYGYTF. The CDR3 DNA follows: TGTGCCAGCACCCTTAGGGGACAGGCTTATGGCTACACCTTC.

The rearrangement links TRBV2 to TRBJ1-1; TRBD1 matches at 8 bases. The trim removed 6 bases at V and 8 bases at J, leaving 5 bases unmatched. CDR3 size: 12 residues. CDR1 is SNHLY and CDR2 is FYNNEI in the germline V gene. The CDR3 reads CASRPDRGEAFF. The CDR3 bases are TGTGCCAGCAGACCCGACAGGGGCGAAGCTTTCTTT.

V usage is TRBV9 and J usage is TRBJ1-5; 8 bases are shared with TRBD1. The CDR3 has 15 amino acids. Unmatched junction bases numbered 1, after V lost 0 bases and J lost 2 bases. CDR1 is SGDLS, CDR2 YYNGEE, per germline. CDR3 coding DNA: TGTGCCAGCAGCGTAGCAGGGGGCGGCAATCAGCCCCAGCATTTT. Amino acid sequence: CASSVAGGGNQPQHF.

The chain has TRBV19 and TRBJ2-5; the D is unclear. Germline CDR1 reads LNHDA; CDR2 reads SQIVND (reference sequence). The ends were cut back, 4 bases at V and 2 bases at J, with 11 bases in the middle. This CDR3 is built from 14 residues. This chain's CDR3 is CASSKTVLQETQYF. The CDR3 DNA sequence: TGTGCCAGTAGTAAGACTGTACTTCAAGAGACCCAGTACTTC.

As for this clone: One junction end does not reproduce the germline sequence, and a read error may be involved. The chain is built from TRBV11-1 and TRBJ1-2, with 10 bases that match TRBD1. CDR1 SGHAT and CDR2 FQDESV come from the germline V gene (reference sequence). This CDR3 has 14 residues. Here the CDR3 DNA reads TGTGCCAGCAGCACGGGACAGGGGAACTATGGCTTCACCTTC. Translating it yields CASSTGQGNYGFTF. The whole variable domain, remainder taken from reference TRBV11-1 and TRBJ1-2, is EAEVAQSPRYKITEKSQAVAFWCDPISGHATLYWYRQILGQGPELLVQFQDESVVDDSQLPKDRFSAERLKGVDSTLKIQPAELGDSAMYLCASSTGQGNYGFTFGSGTRLTVV.

The J gene is TRBJ2-2, the V gene TRBV10-3; 9 bases line up with TRBD1. The CDR3 covers 15 residues. Germline V gene lookup returns CDR1 ENHRY and CDR2 SYGVKD. V lost 11 bases, J lost 3 bases, and 10 bases stayed unmatched. The CDR3 region is CAAGPGTGHTGELFF. CDR3 in DNA: TGTGCCGCCGGACCCGGGACAGGGCACACCGGGGAGCTGTTTTTT.

The chain carries TRBV19 and TRBJ1-5, with 7 bases lining up with TRBD1. The germline V gene has CDR1 LNHDA and CDR2 SQIVND (reference sequence). The CDR3 contains 16 residues. Trimming at V came to 1 base and at J to 6 bases, leaving 9 bases not matched to a gene. CDR3 in DNA: TGTGCCAGTAGTATAGTGGGCAGGGGGAAGGTTCAGCCCCAGCATTTT. Amino acid sequence: CASSIVGRGKVQPQHF.

CDR3 residues: CASSPRTRTIDTQYF. The CDR3, as DNA: TGTGCCAGCAGCCCACGGACTAGAACGATTGATACGCAGTATTTT. The chain uses TRBV7-9 and TRBJ2-3; 7 bases are a match to TRBD2. The V gene's germline CDR1 is SEHNR and CDR2 FQNEAQ (reference sequence). Trimming cost V 5 bases and J 6 bases; bases outside gene matches: 11. CDR3 length equals 15 residues.

The CDR3 loop is CASSLLPGQGYEKLFF. The CDR3 DNA is TGTGCCAGTAGTCTTTTACCGGGACAGGGTTATGAAAAACTGTTTTTT. The rearrangement uses TRBV19 and TRBJ1-4, with 9 bases aligning to TRBD1. The CDR3 is 16 amino acids. The V gene's germline CDR1 is LNHDA and CDR2 SQIVND (reference sequence). Trimming removed 5 bases from V and 6 bases from J; junction bases left unmatched: 10.

The chain carries TRBV19 and TRBJ2-2; TRBD2 might be the D (6 bases). Trimming shortened V by 4 bases and J by 8 bases, and 14 bases separated the two germline ends. Germline CDR1 reads LNHDA; CDR2 reads SQIVND (reference sequence). The CDR3 is made up of 14 amino acids. The CDR3 is CASSTTGVYGELFF. The DNA for the CDR3 is TGTGCCAGTAGTACAACGGGGGTATATGGGGAGCTGTTTTTT.

Only a few counts were recorded for this clone. The gene calls are TRBV4-2 and TRBJ1-5, with 8 bases identical to TRBD1. Germline CDR1 and CDR2: LGHNA and YNFKEQ. CDR3 length: 16 amino acids. Losses at the gene ends were 0 bases for V and 5 bases for J; bases not matched to a gene: 6. The DNA of the CDR3 is TGTGCCAGCAGCCAAGATGCCAGGGGGCCCGATCAGCCCCAGCATTTT. Its translation: CASSQDARGPDQPQHF.

The chain couples TRBV5-1 to TRBJ2-1, with 9 positions matching TRBD2. In germline, CDR1 is SGHRS, CDR2 YFSETQ. The CDR3 spans 18 residues. V gave up 0 bases and J gave up 0 bases; unmatched junction bases: 7. The chain's CDR3 is CASSLVSGGPSSYNEQFF. The CDR3 DNA sequence: TGCGCCAGCAGCTTGGTTAGCGGGGGCCCAAGCTCCTACAATGAGCAGTTCTTC.

This chain joins TRBV7-9 and TRBJ1-5; D unresolved. The ends were cut back, 1 base at V and 3 bases at J, with 10 bases in the middle. There are 15 residues in the CDR3. The germline V gene has CDR1 SEHNR and CDR2 FQNEAQ (reference sequence). CDR3 amino acids: CASSLGDTFNQPQHF. The CDR3 DNA follows: TGTGCCAGCAGCTTAGGCGACACCTTCAATCAGCCCCAGCATTTT.

This rearrangement joins TRBV28 to TRBJ2-2, with 7 bases that match TRBD2. CDR3 size: 16 residues. The germline V gene encodes CDR1 MDHEN and CDR2 SYDVKM. J was trimmed by 2 bases and V by 3 bases; bases with no gene match: 6. The CDR3 reads CASSFLGGGNTGELFF. The CDR3 coding sequence is TGTGCCAGCAGTTTTCTGGGCGGGGGAAACACCGGGGAGCTGTTTTTT. The complete variable domain, with remaining parts taken from reference TRBV28 and TRBJ2-2, reads DVKVTQSSRYLVKRTGEKVFLECVQDMDHENMFWYRQDPGLGLRLIYFSYDVKMKEKGDIPEGYSVSREKKERFSLILESASTNQTSMYLCASSFLGGGNTGELFFGEGSRLTVL.

This chain joins TRBV6-6 and TRBJ2-7; 7 bases map to TRBD1. This CDR3 spans 14 amino acids. The V gene end was trimmed by 6 bases and the J gene end by 3 bases; junction bases not matched to a gene: 8. CDR1 MNHNY and CDR2 SVGAGI come from the germline V gene (reference sequence). The DNA of the CDR3 is TGTGCCAGCAGCGGAAACCGACAGGGCTACGAGCAGTACTTC. Amino acid sequence: CASSGNRQGYEQYF.

The chain carries TRBV30 and TRBJ1-1; TRBD1 might be the D (5 bases). Per germline, CDR1 GTSNPN and CDR2 SVGIG (reference sequence). The CDR3 covers 14 residues. V was cut by 3 bases and J by 0 bases, with 11 bases left in between. CDR3 nucleotide sequence: TGTGCCTGGAGCGCCGGGACTGTGAACACTGAAGCTTTCTTT. Translating gives CAWSAGTVNTEAFF.

The chain employs TRBV30 and TRBJ1-5, with no clear D. The V and J ends lost 1 base and 7 bases respectively, with 11 bases between them. CDR1 is GTSNPN and CDR2 is SVGIG in the germline V gene (reference sequence). CDR3 length: 13 residues. The DNA for the CDR3 is TGTGCCTGGAGTGACGGGGTCCTCCAGCCCCAGCATTTT. This encodes CAWSDGVLQPQHF.

The chain couples TRBV4-1 to TRBJ2-2; 11 bases agree with TRBD1. J gave up 4 bases and V 1 base, and 2 bases lay outside the gene matches. This CDR3 region has 16 residues. CDR1 is MGHRA, CDR2 YSYEKL, per germline. The CDR3 loop reads CASSQVGTGGTGELFF. The DNA of the CDR3 is TGCGCCAGCAGCCAAGTCGGGACAGGGGGCACCGGGGAGCTGTTTTTT.

The chain has TRBV19 and TRBJ1-1; the D gene is possibly TRBD1 (5 bases). Germline CDR1 is LNHDA and CDR2 is SQIVND (reference sequence). Trimming cost V 7 bases and J 1 base, with 16 bases left between them. The CDR3 is made up of 15 amino acids. The CDR3 bases are TGTGCCAGTACGTTTAGGGGTAGGGGGAACACTGAAGCTTTCTTT. This encodes CASTFRGRGNTEAFF.

The J gene is TRBJ2-2, the V gene TRBV7-8; 9 nucleotides line up with TRBD2. Germline V gives CDR1 SGHVS, CDR2 FQNEAQ. The CDR3 runs to 17 residues. V gave up 5 bases and J gave up 0 bases; unmatched junction bases: 7. The CDR3 coding sequence is TGTGCCAGCAGCCTGCCGGGACTAGCATCGAACACCGGGGAGCTGTTTTTT. This translates into CASSLPGLASNTGELFF.

CDR3 sequence: CASSLASGGVGSTEQFF. In DNA form, the CDR3 reads TGCGCCAGCAGCTTGGCTAGCGGGGGGGTAGGATCCACTGAGCAGTTCTTC. The chain has TRBV5-1 and TRBJ2-1; 12 nucleotides align to TRBD2. The germline V gene has CDR1 SGHRS and CDR2 YFSETQ. The CDR3 has 17 residues. Trimming cost V 0 bases and J 9 bases; bases outside gene matches: 10.

The chain joins TRBV7-2 to TRBJ2-7, with 9 bases aligning to TRBD1. Losses at the gene ends were 1 base for V and 6 bases for J; bases not matched to a gene: 7. The CDR3 loop spans 15 amino acids. CDR1 and CDR2 (germline): SGHTA, FQGNSA. The CDR3 spells CASSLGGTGRGEQYF. The CDR3 DNA reads as TGTGCCAGCAGCTTAGGAGGGACAGGGCGAGGCGAGCAGTACTTC.

The chain recombines TRBV27 with TRBJ2-7, with D unclear. The ends were cut back, 5 bases at V and 4 bases at J, with 9 bases in the middle. Germline V gene sequence: CDR1 MNHEY, CDR2 SMNVEV (reference sequence). CDR3 length: 12 amino acids. The CDR3 spells CASSPHAYEQYF. The CDR3 bases are TGTGCCAGCAGTCCCCACGCGTACGAGCAGTACTTC.

The chain combines TRBV6-5 with TRBJ1-2, with TRBD1 identical over 7 bases. From germline, CDR1 is MNHEY and CDR2 SVGAGI. The CDR3 spans 13 residues. V gave up 5 bases and J gave up 8 bases; unmatched junction bases: 8. CDR3 in amino acids: CASSRDRAWGYTF. DNA for the CDR3: TGTGCCAGCAGTCGTGACAGGGCCTGGGGCTACACCTTC.

The genes are TRBV6-6 and TRBJ2-7; 10 bases match TRBD2. With 6 bases clipped from V and 4 bases from J, the junction kept 3 bases outside the gene matches. Germline V gives CDR1 MNHNY, CDR2 SVGAGI (reference sequence). The CDR3 is made up of 13 amino acids. DNA of the CDR3: TGTGCCAGCAGCCGGACTAGCGGTTACGAGCAGTACTTC. Amino acid sequence: CASSRTSGYEQYF.

The chain has TRBV27 and TRBJ1-6, with D unresolved. Germline lookup yields CDR1 MNHEY and CDR2 SMNVEV (reference sequence). CDR3 length: 16 residues. The germline V and J ends were trimmed by 2 bases and 0 bases, with 8 bases remaining between them. CDR3 loop: CASSLLRSSYNSPLHF. CDR3 nucleotide sequence: TGTGCCAGCAGTTTACTCCGGAGCTCCTATAATTCACCCCTCCACTTT.